Listed below are T cell receptor beta chains from one sample, sequenced in a study of T-cell reconstitution after alpha-beta-depleted transplantation in children. TCRdb analysed the PCR reads with MiXCR anew, one entry per CDR3 protein. Seen here are around 250,000 distinct CDR3 sequences, less than 9% observed once, and the top ten hold approximately 6.3%. The source was PBMCs, mostly from graft donor cells, collected 180 days after TCRalphabeta/CD19-depleted stem cell transplant. All receptors come from a male patient between 5 and 17 years old who had a stem cell transplant for acute lymphoblastic leukemia, so the T cells may come from the graft donor. The CDR3 runs from the conserved cysteine through the conserved F or W. Each record gives: D gene, V gene, clone size, J gene, CDR3 protein, CDR3 DNA. A D gene is named only where the DNA matches it firmly. The size entry is marked missing in some rows and otherwise reads once, few, many or a size class.

TRBD2	TRBV14	many	TRBJ2-1	CASSHWTSGNYNEQFF	TGTGCCAGCAGCCACTGGACTAGCGGGAACTACAATGAGCAGTTCTTC
NA	TRBV27	many	TRBJ2-7	CASSLGVRGYEQYF	TGTGCCAGCAGTTTAGGGGTCAGGGGATACGAGCAGTACTTC
TRBD1	TRBV9	many	TRBJ2-5	CASSPDRGPQETQYF	TGTGCCAGCAGCCCAGACAGGGGCCCTCAAGAGACCCAGTACTTC
TRBD1	TRBV7-9	many	TRBJ1-3	CASSLEGQWHTIYF	TGTGCCAGCAGCTTAGAGGGACAGTGGCACACCATATATTTT
NA	TRBV28	many	TRBJ2-7	CASSLVQGISYEQYF	TGTGCCAGCAGTTTAGTCCAGGGTATCTCCTACGAGCAGTACTTC
NA	TRBV7-9	many	TRBJ1-2	CASSSEWIQGRGYTF	TGTGCCAGCAGCTCAGAATGGATCCAGGGACGAGGCTACACCTTC
TRBD1	TRBV6-1	many	TRBJ2-3	CASRGTGMADTQYF	TGTGCCAGCAGAGGGACAGGTATGGCAGATACGCAGTATTTT
NA	TRBV7-3	many	TRBJ2-4	CASSLGTRGAKNIQYF	TGTGCCAGCAGCTTAGGCACCAGGGGTGCCAAAAACATTCAGTACTTC
TRBD1	TRBV6-2/TRBV6-3	many	TRBJ2-2	CASSRLRGSTGELFF	TGTGCCAGCAGTAGGCTCAGGGGGAGCACCGGGGAGCTGTTTTTT
NA	TRBV5-1	many	TRBJ1-3	CASSLESGAGNTIYF	TGCGCCAGCAGCTTGGAATCCGGGGCTGGAAACACCATATATTTT
TRBD2	TRBV4-1	NA	TRBJ2-5	CASSQDLGLAGVGETQYF	TGCGCCAGCAGCCAAGATTTGGGACTAGCGGGGGTCGGCGAGACCCAGTACTTC
NA	TRBV5-1	few	TRBJ1-2	CASRFDIGDYGYTF	TGCGCCAGCAGGTTCGATATTGGTGACTATGGCTACACCTTC
NA	TRBV19	many	TRBJ1-1	CASSIAVFGLMNTEAFF	TGTGCCAGTAGTATTGCTGTTTTTGGACTCATGAACACTGAAGCTTTCTTT
NA	TRBV28	many	TRBJ2-7	CASSFNRRGSGLGYEQYF	TGTGCCAGCAGTTTTAACCGCCGGGGAAGTGGTTTAGGGTACGAGCAGTACTTC
NA	TRBV7-9	many	TRBJ1-6	CASSGGINSPLHF	TGTGCCAGCAGCGGGGGGATTAATTCACCCCTCCACTTT
NA	TRBV6-6	many	TRBJ2-1	CASSYSASEQFF	TGTGCCAGCAGTTACTCGGCCAGTGAGCAGTTCTTC
TRBD2	TRBV20-1	NA	TRBJ2-3	CSARDPTAGGQGDTQYF	TGCAGTGCTAGAGACCCCACAGCGGGGGGGCAGGGAGATACGCAGTATTTT
TRBD2	TRBV3-1	many	TRBJ2-1	CASSLRTSGRREQFF	TGTGCCAGCAGCCTTCGGACTAGCGGGAGAAGAGAGCAGTTCTTC
NA	TRBV12-3/TRBV12-4	many	TRBJ1-6	CASSPYENSPLHF	TGTGCCAGCAGTCCCTATGAAAATTCACCCCTCCACTTT
NA	TRBV7-2	many	TRBJ2-3	CASSLAGRGFTDTQYF	TGTGCCAGCAGCTTAGCCGGACGGGGATTCACAGATACGCAGTATTTT
TRBD1	TRBV9	many	TRBJ2-1	CASSVAGDRGEQFF	TGTGCCAGCAGCGTAGCGGGGGACAGGGGTGAGCAGTTCTTC
TRBD1	TRBV6-5	many	TRBJ1-1	CASSYPRTGANTEAFF	TGTGCCAGCAGTTACCCCCGGACAGGGGCGAACACTGAAGCTTTCTTT
NA	TRBV7-9	many	TRBJ1-1	CASSAVPGTEAFF	TGTGCCAGCAGCGCCGTGCCCGGGACTGAAGCTTTCTTT
NA	TRBV14	many	TRBJ2-7	CASTKTDYEQYF	TGTGCCAGCACCAAAACCGACTACGAGCAGTACTTC
NA	TRBV7-2	many	TRBJ1-1	CASSPTRVTEAFF	TGTGCCAGCAGTCCTACCAGGGTCACTGAAGCTTTCTTT
TRBD1	TRBV27	NA	TRBJ1-1	CASGSGQGGTEAFF	TGTGCCAGCGGTTCCGGACAGGGGGGCACTGAAGCTTTCTTT
NA	TRBV2	NA	TRBJ2-7	CASSGQPIQTYEQYF	TGTGCCAGCAGCGGACAGCCGATCCAAACCTACGAGCAGTACTTC
NA	TRBV2	many	TRBJ2-7	CASSWGVLSYEQYF	TGTGCCAGCAGTTGGGGGGTGCTGTCCTACGAGCAGTACTTC
NA	TRBV7-7	many	TRBJ2-5	CASSLGVPGLGAQETQYF	TGTGCCAGCAGCTTAGGGGTCCCAGGGCTTGGGGCCCAAGAGACCCAGTACTTC
NA	TRBV7-3	NA	TRBJ2-3	CASSLARGTDTQYF	TGTGCCAGCAGCTTGGCCCGTGGCACAGATACGCAGTATTTT
TRBD1	TRBV28	many	TRBJ1-3	CASSYLTGNGNTIYF	TGTGCCAGCAGCTACTTGACAGGGAATGGAAACACCATATATTTT
NA	TRBV2	many	TRBJ1-5	CASSEALQGNQPQHF	TGTGCCAGCAGTGAAGCGCTTCAGGGGAATCAGCCCCAGCATTTT
NA	TRBV24-1	many	TRBJ2-3	CATSDFAGSGTDTQYF	TGTGCCACCAGTGATTTCGCCGGGAGCGGGACAGATACGCAGTATTTT
NA	TRBV12-3/TRBV12-4	many	TRBJ2-5	CASSSGYQETQYF	TGTGCCAGCAGTTCCGGGTATCAAGAGACCCAGTACTTC
TRBD2	TRBV20-1	few	TRBJ2-3	CSASTKDAGGPTDTQYF	TGCAGTGCTAGCACAAAGGATGCGGGGGGGCCCACAGATACGCAGTATTTT
NA	TRBV11-2	many	TRBJ2-3	CASSILGMGADTQYF	TGTGCCAGCAGCATCCTAGGAATGGGGGCAGATACGCAGTATTTT
TRBD1	TRBV5-5	many	TRBJ2-4	CASSSLLRDRVVQNIQYF	TGTGCCAGCAGCTCGCTCTTAAGGGACAGGGTCGTTCAAAACATTCAGTACTTC
TRBD1	TRBV7-9	many	TRBJ2-1	CASSSGQGYNEQFF	TGTGCCAGCAGCTCCGGACAGGGCTACAATGAGCAGTTCTTC
TRBD1	TRBV18	many	TRBJ2-7	CASSPLGQDSEQYF	TGTGCCAGCTCACCACTTGGACAGGACAGCGAGCAGTACTTC
TRBD1	TRBV10-3	many	TRBJ1-2	CAIRGQGNYGYTF	TGTGCCATCAGAGGACAGGGCAACTATGGCTACACCTTC
NA	TRBV29-1	many	TRBJ1-5	CSVGGGNNQPQHF	TGCAGCGTCGGAGGGGGGAACAATCAGCCCCAGCATTTT
NA	TRBV28	few	TRBJ2-7	CASRPRDSLSYEQYF	TGTGCCAGCAGGCCACGCGACAGCCTATCCTACGAGCAGTACTTC
TRBD1	TRBV29-1	many	TRBJ1-3	CSVAFQGNQGVARNTIYF	TGCAGCGTTGCATTTCAGGGGAACCAGGGGGTGGCTCGAAACACCATATATTTT
TRBD1	TRBV4-3	many	TRBJ2-7	CASSQAGGKYNEQYF	TGCGCCAGCAGCCAAGCAGGGGGTAAATACAACGAGCAGTACTTC
TRBD1	TRBV20-1	many	TRBJ1-5	CSARRGTAGNQPQHF	TGCAGTGCTAGGAGGGGGACAGCGGGTAATCAGCCCCAGCATTTT
NA	TRBV5-1	many	TRBJ2-7	CASSFNAGFVDEQYF	TGCGCCAGCAGCTTCAATGCGGGGTTCGTAGACGAGCAGTACTTC
NA	TRBV7-2	many	TRBJ2-6	CASSYKGSGANVLTF	TGTGCCAGCAGCTACAAGGGCTCTGGGGCCAACGTCCTGACTTTC
NA	TRBV12-3/TRBV12-4	many	TRBJ2-1	CASSFYGTYNEQFF	TGTGCCAGCAGTTTTTACGGTACCTACAATGAGCAGTTCTTC
NA	TRBV24-1	many	TRBJ2-7	CATSAGDFYEQYF	TGTGCCACCAGTGCGGGAGACTTCTACGAGCAGTACTTC